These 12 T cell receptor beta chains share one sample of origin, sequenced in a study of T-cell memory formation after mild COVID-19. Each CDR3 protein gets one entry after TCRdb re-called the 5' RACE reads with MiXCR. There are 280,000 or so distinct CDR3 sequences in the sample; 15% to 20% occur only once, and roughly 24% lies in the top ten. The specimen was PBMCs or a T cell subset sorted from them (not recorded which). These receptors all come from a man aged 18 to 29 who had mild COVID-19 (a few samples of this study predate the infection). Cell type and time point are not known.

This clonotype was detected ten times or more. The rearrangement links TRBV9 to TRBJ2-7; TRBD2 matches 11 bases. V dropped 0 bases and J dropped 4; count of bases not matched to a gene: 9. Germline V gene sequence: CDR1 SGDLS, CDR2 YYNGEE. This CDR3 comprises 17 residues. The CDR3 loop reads CASSVAGTSGAMYEQYF. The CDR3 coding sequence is TGTGCCAGCAGCGTAGCCGGGACTAGCGGTGCGATGTACGAGCAGTACTTC.

In DNA form, the CDR3 reads TGCGCCAGCAGCCAAGCCGGTAGGGAAAAACTGTTTTTT. It yields the protein CASSQAGREKLFF. This chain connects TRBV4-1 to TRBJ1-4; D gene ambiguous. The germline CDR1 and CDR2 sequences are MGHRA and YSYEKL. This CDR3 spans 13 amino acids. Trimming stripped 1 base from V and 8 bases from J, with 8 bases between.

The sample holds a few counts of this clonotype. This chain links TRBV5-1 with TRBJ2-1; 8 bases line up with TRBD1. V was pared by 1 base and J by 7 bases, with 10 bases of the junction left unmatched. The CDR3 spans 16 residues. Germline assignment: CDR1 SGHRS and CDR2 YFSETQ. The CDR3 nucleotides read TGCGCCAGCAGCTTGAGGACAGGGTCTTTGGGGAATGAGCAGTTCTTC. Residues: CASSLRTGSLGNEQFF.

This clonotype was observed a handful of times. CDR3 in DNA: TGTGCCAGCAGTTTAGGACAGATCCCCTACAATGAGCAGTTCTTC. Protein sequence: CASSLGQIPYNEQFF. The chain joins TRBV12-3 or TRBV12-4 to TRBJ2-1, with a possible D match to TRBD1 (5 bases). The ends were cut back, 1 base at V and 2 bases at J, with 9 bases in the middle. The CDR3 has 15 residues.

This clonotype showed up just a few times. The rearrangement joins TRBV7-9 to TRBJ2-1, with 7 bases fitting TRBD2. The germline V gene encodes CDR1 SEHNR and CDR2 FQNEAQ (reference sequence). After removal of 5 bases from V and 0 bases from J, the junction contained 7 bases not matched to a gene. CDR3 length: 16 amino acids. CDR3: CASSRSGASSYNEQFF. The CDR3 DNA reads TGTGCCAGCAGCCGAAGCGGGGCGAGCTCCTACAATGAGCAGTTCTTC.

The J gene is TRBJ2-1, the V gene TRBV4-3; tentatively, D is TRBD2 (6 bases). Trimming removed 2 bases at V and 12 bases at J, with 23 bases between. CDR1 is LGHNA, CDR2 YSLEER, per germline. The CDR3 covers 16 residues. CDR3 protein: CASSQTRGPRDQGQFF. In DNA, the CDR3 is TGCGCCAGCAGCCAAACACGAGGACCGCGGGACCAAGGGCAGTTCTTC.

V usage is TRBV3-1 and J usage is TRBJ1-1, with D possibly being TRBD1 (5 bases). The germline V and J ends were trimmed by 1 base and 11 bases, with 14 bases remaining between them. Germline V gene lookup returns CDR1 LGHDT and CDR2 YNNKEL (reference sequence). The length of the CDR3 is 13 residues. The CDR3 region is CASSQGGQGSAFF. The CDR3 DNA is TGTGCCAGCAGCCAAGGTGGTCAGGGTAGTGCTTTCTTT.

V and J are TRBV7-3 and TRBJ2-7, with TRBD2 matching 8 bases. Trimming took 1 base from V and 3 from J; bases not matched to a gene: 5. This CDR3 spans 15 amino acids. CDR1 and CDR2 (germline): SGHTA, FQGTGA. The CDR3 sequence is CASSLIGGGLYEQYF. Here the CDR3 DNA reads TGTGCCAGCAGCTTAATCGGCGGGGGGCTCTACGAGCAGTACTTC. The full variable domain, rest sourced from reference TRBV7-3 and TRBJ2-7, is GAGVSQTPSNKVTEKGKYVELRCDPISGHTALYWYRQSLGQGPEFLIYFQGTGAADDSGLPNDRFFAVRPEGSVSTLKIQRTERGDSAVYLCASSLIGGGLYEQYFGPGTRLTVT.

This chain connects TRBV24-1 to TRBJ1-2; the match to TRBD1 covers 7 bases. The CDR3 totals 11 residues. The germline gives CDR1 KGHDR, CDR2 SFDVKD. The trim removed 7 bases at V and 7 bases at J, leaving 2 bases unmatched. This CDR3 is CATSGTVGYTF. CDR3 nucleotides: TGTGCCACCAGCGGGACAGTTGGCTACACCTTC.

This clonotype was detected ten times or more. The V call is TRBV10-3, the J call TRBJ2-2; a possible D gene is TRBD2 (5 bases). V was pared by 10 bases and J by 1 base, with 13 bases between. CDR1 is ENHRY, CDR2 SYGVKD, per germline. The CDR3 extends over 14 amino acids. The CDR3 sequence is CATWTSMNTGELFF. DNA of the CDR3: TGTGCCACCTGGACTTCTATGAACACCGGGGAGCTGTTTTTT.

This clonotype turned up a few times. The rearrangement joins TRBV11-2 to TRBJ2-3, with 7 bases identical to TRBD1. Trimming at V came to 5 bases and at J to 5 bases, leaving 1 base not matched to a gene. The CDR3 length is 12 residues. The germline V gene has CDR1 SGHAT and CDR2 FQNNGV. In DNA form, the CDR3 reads TGTGCCAGCAGCACAGGGGTAGATACGCAGTATTTT. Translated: CASSTGVDTQYF.

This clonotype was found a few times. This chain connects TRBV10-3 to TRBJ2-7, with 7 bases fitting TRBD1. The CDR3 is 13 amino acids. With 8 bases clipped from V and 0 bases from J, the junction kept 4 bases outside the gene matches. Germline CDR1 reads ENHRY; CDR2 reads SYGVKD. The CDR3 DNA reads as TGTGCCATCCGGACAGGAAACTCCTACGAGCAGTACTTC. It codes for CAIRTGNSYEQYF.